What follows are 24 T cell receptor beta chains derived from one specimen sequenced in a study of cytomegalovirus exposure and HLA in healthy donors. It was with 60 Vbeta and 13 Jbeta primers that the PCR ran. Measured with immunoSEQ multiplex PCR; TCRdb has only the in-frame clones, and not every one. The sample comprises fewer than 200,000 clones, 82% of which are singletons, and around 1.5% rests with the top ten. The source material was PBMCs. These receptors originate from a male donor in good health and CMV-seronegative.

The chain is built from TRBV6-5 and TRBJ2-1, with 7 positions matching TRBD1. CDR3 length equals 15 residues. Losses at the gene ends were 5 bases for V and 6 bases for J; bases not matched to a gene: 10. The germline V gene has CDR1 MNHEY and CDR2 SVGAGI. The CDR3 nucleotides read TGTGCCAGCAGTCCCTCCGGGACAGTTCCCAATGAGCAGTTCTTC. Amino acids: CASSPSGTVPNEQFF.

This chain links TRBV5-4 with TRBJ1-2; 11 bases fit TRBD1. Unmatched junction bases numbered 12, after V lost 4 bases and J lost 4 bases. Germline V gives CDR1 SGHNT, CDR2 YYREEE (reference sequence). The CDR3 totals 17 residues. CDR3 coding DNA: TGTGCCAGCAGCCTCGGACAGGGGGCGATTCGGGGCTATGGCTACACCTTC. This codes for CASSLGQGAIRGYGYTF.

The V gene is TRBV7-6, the J gene TRBJ2-3; weak D call: TRBD2 (5 bases). CDR1 SGHVS and CDR2 FNYEAQ come from the germline V gene. V was clipped by 4 bases and J by 3 bases, with 11 bases between them. CDR3 length: 14 amino acids. CDR3 protein: CASSSEQRTDTQYF. CDR3 coding DNA: TGTGCCAGCAGCTCAGAACAGCGGACAGATACGCAGTATTTT.

This chain connects TRBV2 to TRBJ1-1, with D uncertain. CDR1 and CDR2 (germline): SNHLY, FYNNEI. V gave up 2 bases and J gave up 4 bases, with 14 bases separating them. The CDR3 is made up of 15 amino acids. Written as DNA, the CDR3 is TGTGCCAGCAGTGAATGGAAGGGAGGTGGCACTGAAGCTTTCTTT. It yields the protein CASSEWKGGGTEAFF.

This rearrangement joins TRBV9 to TRBJ1-3; weak D call: TRBD1 (5 bases). CDR1 and CDR2 from the germline V gene are SGDLS and YYNGEE. The V end lost 0 bases, the J end lost 0 bases, and 10 bases lay between the germline ends. The CDR3 extends over 16 amino acids. As DNA, the CDR3 is TGTGCCAGCAGCGTAGGGGGCAGGAGCTCTGGAAACACCATATATTTT. It translates to CASSVGGRSSGNTIYF.

The chain combines TRBV6-1 with TRBJ2-2; D gene ambiguous. The germline V gene encodes CDR1 MNHNS and CDR2 SASEGT. V was clipped by 6 bases and J by 0 bases, with 11 bases between them. There are 15 residues in the CDR3. CDR3 coding DNA: TGTGCCAGCAGGTACAGCCCACCGAACACCGGGGAGCTGTTTTTT. Amino acid sequence: CASRYSPPNTGELFF.

Here the CDR3 DNA reads TGTGCCAGCAGCTTTGGAGGGGTCAGCTCACCCCTCCACTTT. Translation gives CASSFGGVSSPLHF. V usage is TRBV5-6 and J usage is TRBJ1-6; tentative D call: TRBD1 (5 bases). The CDR3 spans 14 residues. CDR1 and CDR2 from the germline V gene are SGHDT and YYEEEE. Trimming shortened V by 2 bases and J by 10 bases, and 13 bases separated the two germline ends.

The J gene is TRBJ1-5, the V gene TRBV4-2, with D perhaps matching TRBD1 (5 bases). Germline-derived CDR1 and CDR2 are LGHNA and YNFKEQ. Trimming took off 1 base at V and 5 bases at J, with 15 bases between the two ends. This CDR3 has 16 residues. The DNA of the CDR3 is TGTGCCAGCAGCCAAGTATCAGGGCGGGGTGATCAGCCCCAGCATTTT. This gives the protein CASSQVSGRGDQPQHF.

For the CDR3, the DNA is TGTGCCAGCAGCACCCCCCGAGGGTTGGGCTACGAGCAGTACTTC. It specifies CASSTPRGLGYEQYF. This chain links TRBV7-2 with TRBJ2-7; D might be TRBD2 (5 bases). The V gene lost 5 bases and the J gene lost 3 bases, with 17 bases spanning the gap. CDR3 size: 15 residues. Germline V gives CDR1 SGHTA, CDR2 FQGNSA.

The V and J genes are TRBV28 and TRBJ1-6, with 7 bases matching TRBD1. The CDR3 is made up of 15 amino acids. Trimming took 4 bases from V and 7 from J; bases not matched to a gene: 7. Per germline, CDR1 MDHEN and CDR2 SYDVKM. The CDR3 loop reads CASSSTGVRNSPLHF. CDR3 DNA sequence: TGTGCCAGCAGTTCCACAGGGGTCAGGAATTCACCCCTCCACTTT.

Here the CDR3 reads CASSSSAVAQNEQFF. In DNA, the CDR3 is TGTGCCAGCAGTTCATCCGCGGTAGCGCAAAATGAGCAGTTCTTC. The genes are TRBV27 and TRBJ2-1; a weak D match, TRBD2 (5 bases). Between the trimmed V and J ends, which lost 4 bases and 7 bases, there was a span of 17 bases. The CDR3 sequence is 15 residues long. Germline V gene sequence: CDR1 MNHEY, CDR2 SMNVEV (reference sequence).

The J gene is TRBJ1-1, the V gene TRBV7-2; D is unclear. The length of the CDR3 is 13 residues. The germline V and J ends were trimmed by 1 base and 6 bases, with 9 bases remaining between them. The germline V gene encodes CDR1 SGHTA and CDR2 FQGNSA. CDR3 sequence (DNA): TGTGCCAGCAGCTTAGTTCTCCGGTCTGAAGCTTTCTTT. It yields the protein CASSLVLRSEAFF.

The chain combines TRBV28 with TRBJ1-4, with unresolved D. Germline V gene lookup returns CDR1 MDHEN and CDR2 SYDVKM. The CDR3 length is 13 residues. V lost 8 bases and J 8 bases, leaving 15 bases between the germline ends. As DNA, the CDR3 is TGTGCCAGCTGCCAGCAGAGGAGGGAAAAACTGTTTTTT. Translating it yields CASCQQRREKLFF.

This clone was found a few times. This chain joins TRBV10-3 and TRBJ1-2; weak D call: TRBD1 (6 bases). There are 13 residues in the CDR3. Germline-derived CDR1 and CDR2 are ENHRY and SYGVKD. The V and J ends lost 11 bases and 0 bases respectively, with 13 bases between them. The CDR3 region has the DNA TGTGCCCCACCCGGACAGCCTAACTATGGCTACACCTTC. It specifies CAPPGQPNYGYTF.

This chain links TRBV7-3 with TRBJ2-2; 7 bases match TRBD1. V dropped 5 bases and J dropped 4; count of bases not matched to a gene: 7. CDR3 length: 15 amino acids. Looked up from germline, CDR1 is SGHTA and CDR2 is FQGTGA. CDR3 bases: TGTGCCAGCAGCCTAGGACAGGTTCGCACCGGGGAGCTGTTTTTT. This gives the protein CASSLGQVRTGELFF.

V and J are TRBV5-1 and TRBJ1-3, with TRBD1 matching 9 bases. Germline loops: CDR1 SGHRS, CDR2 YFSETQ. J gave up 0 bases and V 3 bases, and 4 bases lay outside the gene matches. This CDR3 contains 16 residues. The CDR3 nucleotides are TGCGCCAGCAGCTATGGACAGGGGAGCTCTGGAAACACCATATATTTT. Its protein product is CASSYGQGSSGNTIYF.

The chain recombines TRBV4-1 with TRBJ1-2; D remains unclear. The CDR3 covers 13 residues. The germline CDR1 and CDR2 sequences are MGHRA and YSYEKL. Between the trimmed V and J ends, which lost 1 base and 5 bases, there was a span of 8 bases. Here the CDR3 DNA reads TGCGCCAGCAGCCAAGCTGGGAGTTATGGCTACACCTTC. This encodes CASSQAGSYGYTF.

The chain couples TRBV19 to TRBJ1-4; a possible D gene is TRBD1 (5 bases). Looked up from germline, CDR1 is LNHDA and CDR2 is SQIVND (reference sequence). The CDR3 has 13 amino acids. V lost 10 bases and J 8 bases, leaving 17 bases between the germline ends. The CDR3 sequence: CATGGAGWEKLFF. The CDR3 nucleotides read TGTGCCACTGGAGGGGCAGGATGGGAAAAACTGTTTTTT.

This clone was found once. The V call is TRBV7-3, the J call TRBJ1-1, with 11 positions matching TRBD1. This CDR3 spans 19 amino acids. V shed 3 bases, J shed 4 bases, and the junction held 16 bases outside the gene matches. The germline V gene has CDR1 SGHTA and CDR2 FQGTGA. The CDR3 protein is CASSFLGTGGLGIGTEAFF. The CDR3 coding sequence is TGTGCCAGCAGCTTTCTAGGGACAGGGGGTTTAGGGATCGGCACTGAAGCTTTCTTT.

In regard to this clone: Different DNA sequences within this sample yield the same CDR3. The chain combines TRBV6-6 with TRBJ1-2, with 8 positions matching TRBD1. Germline V gene lookup returns CDR1 MNHNY and CDR2 SVGAGI (reference sequence). The V segment lost 2 bases and the J segment 8 bases; nucleotides outside the gene matches: 7. The CDR3 is made up of 14 amino acids. In DNA, the CDR3 is TGTGCCAGCAGTTACCTGACAGGGGAAGGGGGCTACACCTTC. Amino acids: CASSYLTGEGGYTF.

V usage is TRBV6-1 and J usage is TRBJ2-7; 8 bases line up with TRBD2. J was trimmed by 2 bases and V by 6 bases; bases with no gene match: 21. The germline V gene encodes CDR1 MNHNS and CDR2 SASEGT. CDR3 length: 19 amino acids. Written as DNA, the CDR3 is TGTGCCAGCAGAGAACTGGGGGTTGGGACTAGGGGATCCACCTACGAGCAGTACTTC. This translates into CASRELGVGTRGSTYEQYF.

The genes are TRBV18 and TRBJ1-2, with 8 nucleotides matching TRBD1. The CDR3 runs to 14 residues. The germline V gene encodes CDR1 KGHSH and CDR2 LQKENI. After removal of 3 bases from V and 3 bases from J, the junction contained 3 bases not matched to a gene. The DNA for the CDR3 is TGTGCCAGCTCACCTCCGGGACAGGACTATGGCTACACCTTC. Its translation: CASSPPGQDYGYTF.

The chain uses TRBV13 and TRBJ2-7; the match to TRBD1 covers 8 bases. The CDR3 is 14 residues long. The ends lost 5 bases at V and 3 bases at J; junction bases unmatched: 6. The germline CDR1 and CDR2 sequences are PRHDT and FYEKMQ (reference sequence). The CDR3 region has the DNA TGTGCCAGCAGCCAGGACAGGGCGAGCTACGAGCAGTACTTC. This translates into CASSQDRASYEQYF.

CDR3 sequence reads: CASSLGGSGTTTYNEQFF. The CDR3 bases are TGTGCCAGCAGCCTAGGGGGCTCTGGGACAACAACCTACAATGAGCAGTTCTTC. The chain has TRBV7-2 and TRBJ2-1, with 7 bases matching TRBD1. The CDR3 contains 18 residues. The V and J ends lost 5 bases and 2 bases, in that order; junction bases with no gene match: 15. Germline loops: CDR1 SGHTA, CDR2 FQGNSA.